This passage covers 22 T cell receptor beta chains from one sample sequenced in a study of T cell responses to AZD1222 COVID-19 vaccine. Using immunoSEQ multiplex PCR, the repertoire was profiled, and TCRdb retains in-frame clones only, with some absent. This table holds about 93,000 clones, approximately 86% found once. The sample in question was peripheral blood, obtained on day 0 of AZD1222 vaccination. These receptors came from an adult in good health.

J is TRBJ1-5 and V is TRBV19, with a tentative D call TRBD1 (5 bases). This CDR3 has 15 amino acids. Trimming took 2 bases from V and 0 from J, leaving 8 bases between them. Germline CDR1 and CDR2: LNHDA and SQIVND (reference sequence). DNA of the CDR3: TGTGCCAGTAGTATACAGGGATCTAGCAATCAGCCCCAGCATTTT. This gives the protein CASSIQGSSNQPQHF.

The CDR3 nucleotides are TGTGCCAGCAGCGTAGCTACCTCCTATAATTCACCCCTCCACTTT. It specifies CASSVATSYNSPLHF. V and J are TRBV9 and TRBJ1-6, with no clear D. V was shortened by 0 bases and J by 0 bases, with 4 bases between the two germline ends. The CDR3 length is 15 residues. Germline CDR1 SGDLS, CDR2 YYNGEE.

This clone was seen a handful of times. The rearrangement joins TRBV5-1 to TRBJ2-7; 7 bases agree with TRBD2. The CDR3 consists of 16 residues. J gave up 7 bases and V 2 bases, and 15 bases lay outside the gene matches. From germline, CDR1 is SGHRS and CDR2 YFSETQ. The CDR3, as DNA: TGCGCCAGCAGCTTAGCGGGGCGGGGAGACTGTGGGGAGCAGTACTTC. It specifies CASSLAGRGDCGEQYF.

In its sample, this clone was seen many times. CDR3 loop: CASSYSRQGDTEAFF. In DNA, the CDR3 is TGTGCCAGCAGTTACTCGAGACAGGGGGACACTGAAGCTTTCTTT. The chain carries TRBV6-5 and TRBJ1-1; 9 bases are shared with TRBD1. CDR1 MNHEY and CDR2 SVGAGI come from the germline V gene. Trimming cost V 0 bases and J 3 bases; bases outside gene matches: 2. The CDR3 spans 15 residues.

The rearrangement links TRBV2 to TRBJ1-2; D may be TRBD1 (5 bases). Trimming removed 4 bases from V and 4 bases from J, with 16 bases in between. Per germline, CDR1 SNHLY and CDR2 FYNNEI. The CDR3 loop spans 15 amino acids. Here the CDR3 DNA reads TGTGCCAGCAGTGTGACCCAAAGGGGCCTCTATGGCTACACCTTC. This sequence encodes CASSVTQRGLYGYTF.

This sequence joins TRBV29-1 and TRBJ1-1, with D uncertain. V lost 5 bases, J lost 9 bases, and 16 bases lay in between. Germline V gene sequence: CDR1 SQVTM, CDR2 ANQGSEA. This CDR3 region has 12 residues. CDR3 DNA: TGCAGCGTTAAGGACCATAAAGTTAAAGCTTTCTTT. Amino acid sequence: CSVKDHKVKAFF.

The J gene is TRBJ2-7, the V gene TRBV5-6; 7 bases line up with TRBD2. Germline V gives CDR1 SGHDT, CDR2 YYEEEE. CDR3 length equals 18 residues. V was clipped by 3 bases and J by 2 bases; unmatched bases: 17. CDR3 coding DNA: TGTGCCAGCAGCTCTTTTTACCCCGGGAGGAGGGGTGCCTACGAGCAGTACTTC. Protein: CASSSFYPGRRGAYEQYF.

The chain uses TRBV12-3 or TRBV12-4 and TRBJ1-1; tentatively, D is TRBD1 (5 bases). The CDR3 runs to 13 residues. V lost 5 bases, J lost 4 bases, and 11 bases lay in between. In nucleotides, the CDR3 is TGTGCCAGCAGTGCCGCCGGGGGCACTGAAGCTTTCTTT. It translates to CASSAAGGTEAFF.

This chain links TRBV3-1 (or the pseudogene TRBV3-2) with TRBJ2-1; 7 bases agree with TRBD2. Per germline, CDR1 LGHDT and CDR2 YNNKEL (reference sequence). This CDR3 has 16 residues. The V and J ends lost 1 base and 4 bases, in that order; junction bases with no gene match: 7. As DNA, the CDR3 is TGTGCCAGCAGCCAAGGGCGGGGAGGGGCTTACAATGAGCAGTTCTTC. Translating it yields CASSQGRGGAYNEQFF.

V gene TRBV18 combines with J gene TRBJ2-2; D not resolved. The V and J ends lost 3 bases and 0 bases respectively, with 8 bases between them. This CDR3 has 15 amino acids. Looked up from germline, CDR1 is KGHSH and CDR2 is LQKENI. CDR3 coding DNA: TGTGCCAGCTCACCCTTAACGGCGAACACCGGGGAGCTGTTTTTT. Translated, it gives CASSPLTANTGELFF.

The rearrangement joins TRBV5-8 to TRBJ1-4; 8 bases align to TRBD1. The CDR3 spans 15 residues. Germline V gene data show CDR1 as SGHTS and CDR2 as YDEGEE. V shed 4 bases and J 6 bases; nucleotides not matched to a gene: 8. The CDR3 is CASSGLQGVDEKLFF. CDR3 nucleotides: TGTGCCAGCAGCGGCCTACAGGGGGTGGATGAAAAACTGTTTTTT.

This clone was seen more than once but under ten times. The chain uses TRBV15 and TRBJ1-2, with 8 bases lining up with TRBD1. J gave up 4 bases and V 5 bases, and 9 bases lay outside the gene matches. CDR1 is LNHNV, CDR2 YYDKDF, per germline (reference sequence). This CDR3 region has 15 residues. CDR3 sequence (DNA): TGTGCCACCAGCGACCGGACAGGGACCTTCTATGGCTACACCTTC. This encodes CATSDRTGTFYGYTF.

This chain links TRBV7-9 with TRBJ2-1; 13 nucleotides align to TRBD2. CDR3 size: 19 residues. J was trimmed by 9 bases and V by 6 bases; bases with no gene match: 20. From germline, CDR1 is SEHNR and CDR2 FQNEAQ (reference sequence). The CDR3 DNA follows: TGTGCCAGCAGACCCATCTCCGGGACTAGCGGGGCCCGCGGGAGTGAGCAGTTCTTC. As protein: CASRPISGTSGARGSEQFF.

This clone was detected once. The chain carries TRBV7-9 and TRBJ2-3, with 8 bases fitting TRBD1. With 1 base clipped from V and 3 bases from J, the junction kept 0 bases outside the gene matches. The germline gives CDR1 SEHNR, CDR2 FQNEAQ (reference sequence). This CDR3 region has 14 residues. The DNA of the CDR3 is TGTGCCAGCAGCTTAGGACAGGGGACAGATACGCAGTATTTT. Its protein is CASSLGQGTDTQYF.

This clone appeared a single time. This chain connects TRBV6-5 to TRBJ2-2; TRBD1 agrees at 9 bases. The germline CDR1 and CDR2 sequences are MNHEY and SVGAGI. The J segment lost 7 bases and the V segment lost 9 bases, leaving 6 bases of the junction unmatched. The CDR3 covers 13 residues. The CDR3 here is CASLQGAGGELFF. The DNA for the CDR3 is TGTGCCAGTCTACAGGGGGCCGGCGGGGAGCTGTTTTTT.

The chain employs TRBV30 and TRBJ1-2; D may be TRBD1 (5 bases). The CDR3 length is 17 residues. Trimming stripped 1 base from V and 10 bases from J, with 28 bases between. CDR1 and CDR2 from the germline V gene are GTSNPN and SVGIG (reference sequence). This chain's CDR3 is CAWSETSSYRPPGVYTF. For the CDR3, the DNA is TGTGCCTGGAGTGAAACAAGTAGTTACAGGCCGCCGGGCGTCTACACCTTC.

The chain carries TRBV30 and TRBJ1-1; tentatively, D is TRBD1 (5 bases). CDR3 length equals 12 residues. Trimming removed 2 bases at V and 5 bases at J, with 9 bases between. Germline CDR1 and CDR2: GTSNPN and SVGIG (reference sequence). In DNA form, the CDR3 reads TGTGCCTGGAGTAAGACAGCTACTGAAGCTTTCTTT. Protein: CAWSKTATEAFF.

This chain uses TRBV19 with TRBJ1-5, with a weak D call TRBD1 (6 bases). The CDR3 loop spans 15 amino acids. CDR1 and CDR2 (germline): LNHDA, SQIVND (reference sequence). V dropped 3 bases and J dropped 4 bases, with 13 bases sitting between them. The CDR3 DNA reads as TGTGCCAGTAGTATTTCAGGGGTTCGGAATCAGCCCCAGCATTTT. Translation gives CASSISGVRNQPQHF.

CDR3 protein: CASSQTGSTEAFF. The CDR3 DNA reads as TGTGCCAGTAGTCAAACAGGGAGCACTGAAGCTTTCTTT. This chain links TRBV19 with TRBJ1-1, with a possible D match to TRBD1 (6 bases). CDR3 length: 13 amino acids. Germline V CDR1 and CDR2: LNHDA, SQIVND (reference sequence). V lost 5 bases to trimming and J lost 4 bases, with 11 bases between them. Using reference TRBV19 and TRBJ1-1 for the parts outside the CDR3, the full variable domain is DGGITQSPKYLFRKEGQNVTLSCEQNLNHDAMYWYRQDPGQGLRLIYYSQIVNDFQKGDIAEGYSVSREKKESFPLTVTSAQKNPTAFYLCASSQTGSTEAFFGQGTRLTVV.

The chain recombines TRBV5-1 with TRBJ2-2; a possible D gene is TRBD2 (6 bases). The CDR3 consists of 14 residues. Trimming pared 4 bases from V and 4 bases from J, leaving 11 bases between. In germline, CDR1 is SGHRS, CDR2 YFSETQ. The CDR3 is CASSPTGVTGELFF. CDR3 nucleotides: TGCGCCAGCAGCCCAACGGGAGTCACCGGGGAGCTGTTTTTT.

This clone was seen once. This sequence joins TRBV6-5 and TRBJ1-6, with D possibly TRBD1 on 5 matching bases. CDR1 is MNHEY and CDR2 is SVGAGI in the germline V gene. There are 15 residues in the CDR3. V shed 2 bases and J shed 0 bases, with 5 bases lying between them. CDR3 DNA sequence: TGTGCCAGCAGTTACGACAGCTCCTATAATTCACCCCTCCACTTT. Its protein is CASSYDSSYNSPLHF.

The chain carries TRBV3-1 (or the pseudogene TRBV3-2) and TRBJ2-7; the match to TRBD1 covers 8 bases. V dropped 4 bases and J dropped 1; count of bases not matched to a gene: 6. From germline, CDR1 is LGHDT and CDR2 YNNKEL (reference sequence). This CDR3 comprises 15 residues. The CDR3 DNA follows: TGTGCCAGCAGCCTACAGGACAGGGCTTCCTACGAGCAGTACTTC. Residues: CASSLQDRASYEQYF.